This T cell receptor (beta chain) was sequenced in a study of cytomegalovirus exposure and HLA in healthy donors. Both 60 Vbeta primers and 13 Jbeta primers went into the PCR. The assay was immunoSEQ multiplex PCR, and TCRdb's table has in-frame clones only and misses some. The sample includes 85,000 to 130,000 clones, roughly 82% seen only once; the top ten take more than 1.5%. CDR1 and CDR2 (germline): LNHNV, YYDKDF (reference sequence). The length of the CDR3 is 15 residues. Trimming at V came to 5 bases and at J to 2 bases, leaving 7 bases not matched to a gene. The source material was PBMCs. The receptor's source is a man over 45 in good health and CMV-seronegative. This chain joins TRBV15 and TRBJ1-1; 8 bases map to TRBD1. CDR3 loop: CATSEGTGPNTEAFF. CDR3 sequence (DNA): TGTGCCACCAGCGAAGGGACAGGTCCTAACACTGAAGCTTTCTTT.